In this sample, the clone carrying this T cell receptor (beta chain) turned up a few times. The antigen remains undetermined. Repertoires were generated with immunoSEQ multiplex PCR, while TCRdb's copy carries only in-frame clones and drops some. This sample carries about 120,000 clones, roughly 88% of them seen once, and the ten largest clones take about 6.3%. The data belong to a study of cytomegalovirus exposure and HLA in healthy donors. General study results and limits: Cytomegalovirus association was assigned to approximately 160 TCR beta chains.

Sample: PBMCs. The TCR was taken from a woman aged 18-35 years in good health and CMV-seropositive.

The CDR3 spells CASSLGRDTYEQYF. The CDR3 DNA sequence: TGTGCCAGCAGCTTGGGCAGGGACACATACGAGCAGTACTTC. The chain couples TRBV13 to TRBJ2-7, with D maybe TRBD1 (6 bases). The ends were cut back, 3 bases at V and 4 bases at J, with 13 bases in the middle. The length of the CDR3 is 14 residues. Germline assignment: CDR1 PRHDT and CDR2 FYEKMQ (reference sequence).